This is a list of T cell receptor beta chains from one sample in a study of blood T cell repertoires in COVID-19. Sequencing used immunoSEQ multiplex PCR; TCRdb keeps in-frame clones, though not all of them. This sample yields 200,000 to 250,000 clones, of which just over 85% are seen a single time; 4.4% belongs to the top ten. The specimen sequenced was peripheral blood. All receptors derive from a man aged 45 to 65 with acute or convalescent COVID-19. Each CDR3 is given without its conserved first and last residue. D genes are given only for firm matches.

TRBV9	TRBD1	TRBJ2-7	ASSPGTGLYEQY
TRBV5-1	TRBD1	TRBJ2-1	ASSFAGTVDNEQF
TRBV7-2	.	TRBJ1-4	ASSLARGNEKLF
TRBV30	TRBD2	TRBJ2-1	AWSVLSSGPLTLNNEQF
TRBV6-5	TRBD2	TRBJ2-1	ASKITSGTYNEQF
TRBV12-3/TRBV12-4	.	TRBJ2-7	ASSSGISYEQY
TRBV3-1/TRBV3-2	.	TRBJ1-2	ASSLGQQSYGYT
TRBV7-7	TRBD2	TRBJ2-2	ASSLAGGNTGELF
TRBV5-4	TRBD1	TRBJ1-2	ASSRQGSYGYT
TRBV3-1/TRBV3-2	TRBD1	TRBJ1-2	ASSQSDREEVGYT
TRBV7-8	.	TRBJ2-6	ASSLLGPGPGANVLT
TRBV6-5	TRBD1	TRBJ1-2	ASSNRGGYT
TRBV18	TRBD1	TRBJ1-5	ASSPGTGAVSNQPQH
TRBV6-2/TRBV6-3	TRBD2	TRBJ2-1	ASSYLAGGSNYNEQF
TRBV5-1	TRBD1	TRBJ2-1	ASSSRDRGYNEQF
TRBV3-1/TRBV3-2	.	TRBJ1-1	ASSKRGGGNTEAF
TRBV27	.	TRBJ2-7	ASRPISSGSYEQY
TRBV14	TRBD1	TRBJ1-6	ASSQGDRGYNSPLH
TRBV10-3	TRBD1	TRBJ2-4	AISRDSLAKNIQY
TRBV3-1/TRBV3-2	TRBD1	TRBJ1-4	ATQGAEKLF
TRBV18	.	TRBJ2-3	ASSPAPAASTDTQY
TRBV5-4	.	TRBJ2-1	ASSLGGVAGDNEQF
TRBV7-6	.	TRBJ1-3	ASSLVSGRGNSGNTIY
TRBV19	.	TRBJ2-1	ASSRRDGLAEQF
TRBV6-6	TRBD1	TRBJ1-1	ASNLQGWTEAF
TRBV6-5	TRBD2	TRBJ2-3	ASSYSGGGTDTQY
TRBV5-1	.	TRBJ1-2	ASSLVSLEGYGYT
TRBV18	TRBD2	TRBJ2-7	ASGSGTANYEQY
TRBV5-6	TRBD1	TRBJ1-5	ASSSTGGRALGQPQH
TRBV30	.	TRBJ2-5	AWGAGPGKTQY
TRBV20-1	TRBD1	TRBJ2-1	SPRQGHEQF